A single TCR beta chain is shown here with its context. Its specificity is not known. Across several immunoSEQ plates, the genomic DNA of each subset was split evenly. Profiling relied on immunoSEQ multiplex PCR, and the TCRdb table lists in-frame clones only, not all of them. The table has 450,000 to 500,000 clones, 81% seen once. The V and J ends lost 1 base and 5 bases respectively, with 13 bases between them. Germline CDR1 SGHNT, CDR2 YYREEE (reference sequence). This CDR3 has 14 amino acids. These data are taken from a study of shared clonotypes between healthy human individuals. The overall study: Donors consisted of two women and three men between 18 and 49. The study's findings and limits: Investigators expected sequencing depth to affect clonotype sharing among donors. There were few donors, and this limited the genetic and exposure-history diversity represented.

V usage is TRBV5-4 and J usage is TRBJ2-7, with D maybe TRBD1 (5 bases). This receptor was taken from a woman between 40 and 55 years old in good health. Some clones in this sample may be carry-over from other donors' samples. Sequenced material: PBMCs. As DNA, the CDR3 is TGTGCCAGCAGCTTGTACAGGTCGGTGAACGAGCAGTACTTC. The encoded protein is CASSLYRSVNEQYF. The whole variable domain, remainder taken from reference TRBV5-4 and TRBJ2-7, is ETGVTQSPTHLIKTRGQQVTLRCSSQSGHNTVSWYQQALGQGPQFIFQYYREEENGRGNFPPRFSGLQFPNYSSELNVNALELDDSALYLCASSLYRSVNEQYFGPGTRLTVT.